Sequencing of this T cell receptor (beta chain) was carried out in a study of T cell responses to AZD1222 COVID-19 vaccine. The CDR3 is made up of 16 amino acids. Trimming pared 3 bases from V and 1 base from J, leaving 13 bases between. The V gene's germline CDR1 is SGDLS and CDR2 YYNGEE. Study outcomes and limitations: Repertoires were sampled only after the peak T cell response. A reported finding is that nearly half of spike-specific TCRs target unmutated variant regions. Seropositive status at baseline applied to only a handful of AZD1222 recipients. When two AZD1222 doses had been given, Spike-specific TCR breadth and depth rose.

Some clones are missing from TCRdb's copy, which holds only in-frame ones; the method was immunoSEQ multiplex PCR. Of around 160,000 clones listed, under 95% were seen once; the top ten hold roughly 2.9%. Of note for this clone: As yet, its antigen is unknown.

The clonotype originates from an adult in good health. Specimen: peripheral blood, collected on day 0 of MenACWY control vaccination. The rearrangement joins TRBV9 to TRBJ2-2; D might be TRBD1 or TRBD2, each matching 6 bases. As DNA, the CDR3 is TGTGCCAGCAGCGCACAACAGGGACTGAACACCGGGGAGCTGTTTTTT. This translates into CASSAQQGLNTGELFF.